The entry that follows covers one T cell receptor beta chain sequence. The sample belongs to a study of blood T cell repertoires in COVID-19. Study-level background: T cells, B-cell-depleted T cells, or PBMCs provided the cDNA or gDNA that served as material.

The V gene lost 5 bases and the J gene lost 7 bases, with 11 bases spanning the gap. This CDR3 region has 12 residues. Germline assignment: CDR1 MDHEN and CDR2 SYDVKM. Sequencing was performed with immunoSEQ multiplex PCR; in TCRdb, only in-frame clones are kept and a portion is missing. The sample lists roughly 87,000 clones, 89% occurring once. The rearrangement joins TRBV28 to TRBJ1-2; unclear D gene. The material sequenced was peripheral blood. This clonotype originated in a woman older than 75 with active COVID-19. The CDR3 sequence is CASSTWSVGYTF. CDR3 nucleotides: TGTGCCAGCAGTACTTGGAGCGTTGGCTACACCTTC.